This T cell receptor (beta chain) was recorded in a study of shared clonotypes between healthy human individuals. The length of the CDR3 is 15 residues. After removal of 5 bases from V and 2 bases from J, the junction contained 5 bases not matched to a gene. Germline V gene sequence: CDR1 MNHNS, CDR2 SASEGT. An assay was performed, and its level was deep. Sorted-subset replicate PCRs used roughly 220 ng DNA, approximately 27,000 T cell genomes. The protocol was immunoSEQ multiplex PCR, while the TCRdb copy is restricted to in-frame clones and leaves out a portion. The sample holds 2,100,000 or so clones; under 97% are singletons and the top ten take roughly 0.13%. Study-level points and caveats: On the whole, naive subsets had larger estimated richness than memory subsets had. Clonotypes shared by all four donors outscored non-shared clonotypes in generation probability.

Notes on this clone: The antigen remains unidentified. Other nucleotide sequences from this sample produce the same CDR3.

This clonotype originated in a man aged 18 to 30 in good health. The chain combines TRBV6-1 with TRBJ2-7, with 11 bases that match TRBD1. The sample taken for sequencing was naive CD4+ T cells sorted from blood. The sample's subset: CD45RA+ positively selected. The CDR3 coding sequence is TGTGCCAGCAGTTCGCCGGGACAGGGGGCCTACGAGCAGTACTTC. Protein sequence: CASSSPGQGAYEQYF.